The sequence of this TCR beta chain was determined in a study of cytotoxic CD8 clonotypes in ibrutinib-treated CLL. This table comes from immunoSEQ multiplex PCR, and its TCRdb copy is limited to in-frame clones, with some not included. The sample lists about 150,000 clones, roughly three quarters occurring once. This CDR3 region has 15 residues. Germline V gene lookup returns CDR1 SGDLS and CDR2 YYNGEE. V shed 4 bases and J 4 bases; nucleotides not matched to a gene: 3. The input for sequencing was PBMCs, taken after 24 months of ibrutinib treatment. The receptor's source is a human donor with chronic lymphocytic leukemia. The V and J genes are TRBV9 and TRBJ2-1; 12 bases line up with TRBD2. Here the CDR3 DNA reads TGTGCCAGCAGCCCTAGCGGGGGGGAGTACAATGAGCAGTTCTTC. Encoded protein: CASSPSGGEYNEQFF.